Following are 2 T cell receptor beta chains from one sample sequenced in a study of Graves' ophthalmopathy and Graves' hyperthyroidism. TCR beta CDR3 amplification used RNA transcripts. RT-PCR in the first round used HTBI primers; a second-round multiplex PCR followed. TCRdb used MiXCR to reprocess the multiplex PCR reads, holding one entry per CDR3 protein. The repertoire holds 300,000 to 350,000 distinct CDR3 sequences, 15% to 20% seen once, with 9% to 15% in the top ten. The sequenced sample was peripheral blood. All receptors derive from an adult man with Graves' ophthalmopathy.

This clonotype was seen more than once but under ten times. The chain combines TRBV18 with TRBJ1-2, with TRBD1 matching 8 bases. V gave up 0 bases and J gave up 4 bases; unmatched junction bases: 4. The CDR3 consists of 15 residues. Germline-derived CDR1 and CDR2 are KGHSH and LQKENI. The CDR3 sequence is CASSPPAGTGYGYTF. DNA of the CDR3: TGTGCCAGCTCACCACCGGCCGGGACAGGCTATGGCTACACCTTC.

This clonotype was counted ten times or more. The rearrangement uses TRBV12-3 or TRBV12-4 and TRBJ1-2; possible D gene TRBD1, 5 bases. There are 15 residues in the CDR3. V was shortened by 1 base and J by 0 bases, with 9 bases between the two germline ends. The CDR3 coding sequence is TGTGCCAGCAGTTTAGAGCGACAGACTAACTATGGCTACACCTTC. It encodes CASSLERQTNYGYTF.